Listed here is a single TCR beta chain. The target antigen is unknown. This specimen comes from a study of T cell responses to AZD1222 COVID-19 vaccine. CDR3 length: 13 residues. V lost 5 bases to trimming and J lost 1 base; unmatched junction nucleotides: 4. Germline V gene lookup returns CDR1 GTSNPN and CDR2 SVGIG (reference sequence). Findings of the study overall: Seropositive AZD1222 recipients at baseline numbered only five or six. Vaccine-related CD4 TCRs covered spike, predominating at 160-218 and 743-854. Spike-specific TCR breadth and depth went up after people got two AZD1222 doses.

Method: immunoSEQ multiplex PCR; TCRdb's copy keeps in-frame clones and lacks some. Found here are about 100,000 clones, roughly 86% of them singletons; the top ten hold 4% to 4.5%. The source was peripheral blood, collected on day 0 of MenACWY control vaccination. The chain links TRBV30 to TRBJ1-1, with 7 bases lining up with TRBD1. The TCR comes from an adult in good health. CDR3 protein: CAWGGQKNTEAFF. The CDR3 DNA follows: TGTGCCTGGGGGGGACAGAAGAACACTGAAGCTTTCTTT.